The 32 T cell receptor beta chains given below trace back to one sample, sequenced in a study of shared clonotypes between healthy human individuals. Produced via immunoSEQ multiplex PCR; TCRdb's table is partial and in-frame only. The sample contains 1.5 million to 2.5 million clones, 85% to 95% of which appear only once. It was CD45RO-negative cells, positively selected for CCR7, that made up naive CD8 cells, with terminally differentiated effector memory CD45RA+ cells excluded. Material: naive CD8+ T cells sorted from blood. All receptors derive from a man younger than 35 in good health.

The chain recombines TRBV19 with TRBJ2-7; 8 bases fit TRBD1. V lost 9 bases and J lost 3; bases outside the gene matches: 10. The CDR3 sequence is 14 residues long. Germline lookup yields CDR1 LNHDA and CDR2 SQIVND (reference sequence). In nucleotides, the CDR3 is TGTGCCAGCGCCCAGGGACAGGCTTTCTACGAGCAGTACTTC. Translated, it gives CASAQGQAFYEQYF.

The V call is TRBV4-3, the J call TRBJ2-7; 7 bases line up with TRBD1. CDR3 length equals 15 residues. V shed 1 base, J shed 2 bases, and the junction held 5 bases outside the gene matches. Germline lookup yields CDR1 LGHNA and CDR2 YSLEER. The CDR3, as DNA: TGCGCCAGCAGCCAAGCGGCAGGGGGTGCCTACGAGCAGTACTTC. Encoded protein: CASSQAAGGAYEQYF.

The chain combines TRBV7-9 with TRBJ1-1; the D gene is possibly TRBD1 (5 bases). V gave up 3 bases and J gave up 0 bases, with 5 bases separating them. From germline, CDR1 is SEHNR and CDR2 FQNEAQ (reference sequence). The CDR3 extends over 13 amino acids. The CDR3 region is CASSFRVNTEAFF. Written as DNA, the CDR3 is TGTGCCAGCAGCTTCAGGGTGAACACTGAAGCTTTCTTT.

The chain recombines TRBV12-5 with TRBJ2-7; possible D gene TRBD2, 5 bases. The CDR3 is made up of 12 amino acids. Germline lookup yields CDR1 LGHNT and CDR2 FRNRAP. V lost 5 bases, J lost 7 bases, and 12 bases lay in between. CDR3 DNA: TGTGCTAGTGGTCGGGAAAATGGGGAGCAGTACTTC. Protein sequence: CASGRENGEQYF.

About this clone itself: Additional DNA sequences in this sample encode the identical CDR3. The chain employs TRBV2 and TRBJ2-7; D remains unclear. The CDR3 runs to 11 residues. Germline values: CDR1 SNHLY, CDR2 FYNNEI. Trimming stripped 1 base from V and 3 bases from J, with 1 base between. The CDR3 DNA follows: TGTGCCAGCAGTGAAGTCTACGAGCAGTACTTC. This translates into CASSEVYEQYF.

The chain carries TRBV7-9 and TRBJ1-3; TRBD1 is a possible D gene (5 bases). The CDR3 totals 15 residues. In germline, CDR1 is SEHNR, CDR2 FQNEAQ (reference sequence). The V gene lost 4 bases and the J gene lost 4 bases, with 14 bases spanning the gap. The CDR3 bases are TGTGCCAGCAGCTCTAAGACAGTAGAAGGAAACACCATATATTTT. Its protein product is CASSSKTVEGNTIYF.

V usage is TRBV28 and J usage is TRBJ1-1; no definite D call. Trimming took 3 bases from V and 4 from J, leaving 12 bases between them. The germline V gene has CDR1 MDHEN and CDR2 SYDVKM. This CDR3 contains 14 residues. The CDR3 region has the DNA TGTGCCAGCAGTTTCAGAGGGAAACTCACTGAAGCTTTCTTT. This encodes CASSFRGKLTEAFF.

As regards this clone: Other DNA sequences from this sample encode an identical CDR3 as well. This chain uses TRBV19 with TRBJ2-7, with a tentative D call TRBD1 (6 bases). CDR3 size: 13 residues. Trimming took off 6 bases at V and 3 bases at J, with 12 bases between the two ends. Per germline, CDR1 LNHDA and CDR2 SQIVND (reference sequence). The DNA for the CDR3 is TGTGCCAGTAGCCCGGGACAAGACTACGAGCAGTACTTC. Translated: CASSPGQDYEQYF.

In DNA form, the CDR3 reads TGTGCCAGCTTAGGGGGCGAAACTCAAGAGACCCAGTACTTC. Its protein product is CASLGGETQETQYF. The chain uses TRBV6-1 and TRBJ2-5, with TRBD1 matching over 7 bases. CDR3 length: 14 residues. Trimming took 8 bases from V and 2 from J; bases not matched to a gene: 8. From germline, CDR1 is MNHNS and CDR2 SASEGT.

Comments on this clone: Other nucleotide sequences in the sample specify the same CDR3. This chain joins TRBV6-1 and TRBJ2-7, with unresolved D. The ends were cut back, 3 bases at V and 3 bases at J, with 9 bases in the middle. The CDR3 has 13 residues. Germline loops: CDR1 MNHNS, CDR2 SASEGT. CDR3 protein: CASSEDRVYEQYF. CDR3 DNA: TGTGCCAGCAGTGAGGACCGGGTCTACGAGCAGTACTTC.

The chain has TRBV7-9 and TRBJ1-4, with D perhaps TRBD1 (5 bases). V shed 1 base and J shed 3 bases, with 9 bases lying between them. In germline, CDR1 is SEHNR, CDR2 FQNEAQ (reference sequence). The CDR3 loop spans 15 amino acids. CDR3 nucleotide sequence: TGTGCCAGCAGCTTAGGCACAGGACCTAATGAAAAACTGTTTTTT. Its translation: CASSLGTGPNEKLFF. Using reference TRBV7-9 and TRBJ1-4 for the parts outside the CDR3, the full variable domain is DTGVSQNPRHKITKRGQNVTFRCDPISEHNRLYWYRQTLGQGPEFLTYFQNEAQLEKSRLLSDRFSAERPKGSFSTLEIQRTEQGDSAMYLCASSLGTGPNEKLFFGSGTQLSVL.

The chain joins TRBV27 to TRBJ2-1; 10 nucleotides agree with TRBD2. The junction had 8 bases not matched to a gene; V was cut back by 1 base and J by 8 bases. Germline V gene data show CDR1 as MNHEY and CDR2 as SMNVEV (reference sequence). CDR3 length equals 16 residues. This CDR3 is CASSLYVTSGVHEQFF. The CDR3 nucleotides read TGTGCCAGCAGTTTATACGTTACTAGCGGGGTCCATGAGCAGTTCTTC.

V usage is TRBV14 and J usage is TRBJ2-7; possibly TRBD1 for D (5 bases). CDR1 and CDR2 from the germline V gene are SGHDN and FVKESK. The CDR3 has 13 residues. The V end lost 4 bases, the J end lost 3 bases, and 10 bases lay between the germline ends. The CDR3 DNA sequence: TGTGCCAGCAGCCTTCAGGGAAACTACGAGCAGTACTTC. It encodes CASSLQGNYEQYF.

This clone was observed once. The rearrangement joins TRBV27 to TRBJ2-3, with a tentative D call TRBD1 (6 bases). The germline V gene encodes CDR1 MNHEY and CDR2 SMNVEV (reference sequence). The CDR3 loop spans 14 amino acids. V lost 3 bases and J lost 6, with 13 bases in between. The CDR3 loop reads CASSFEQGWDTQYF. The DNA for the CDR3 is TGTGCCAGCAGTTTTGAACAGGGTTGGGATACGCAGTATTTT.

This clone showed up just once. CDR3 bases: TGCGCCAGCAGCCTTGGGATCAGTGCCACTGAAGCTTTCTTT. Translation: CASSLGISATEAFF. V gene TRBV4-3 combines with J gene TRBJ1-1, with no clear D. Germline assignment: CDR1 LGHNA and CDR2 YSLEER. The CDR3 totals 14 residues. Trimming left V 4 bases short and J 4 bases short, with 13 bases between.

The rearrangement uses TRBV7-6 and TRBJ2-1, with D perhaps matching TRBD2 (6 bases). The V end was cut by 2 bases, the J end by 0 bases, with 11 bases between. The CDR3 loop spans 16 amino acids. Germline V gene data show CDR1 as SGHVS and CDR2 as FNYEAQ. The CDR3 protein is CASSLLAPSSYNEQFF. DNA of the CDR3: TGTGCCAGCAGCTTACTAGCGCCCAGCTCCTACAATGAGCAGTTCTTC.

This chain links TRBV4-1 with TRBJ1-5; 8 bases line up with TRBD1. Trimming cost V 2 bases and J 5 bases; bases outside gene matches: 11. The V gene's germline CDR1 is MGHRA and CDR2 YSYEKL. The CDR3 has 17 amino acids. In DNA, the CDR3 is TGCGCCAGCAGCCAATCAGGGGGCTGGTTGAGGGATCAGCCCCAGCATTTT. It encodes CASSQSGGWLRDQPQHF.

The CDR3 bases are TGTGCCAGTAGTACCGTAGTAGCGGGGGCCTCCTACAATGAGCAGTTCTTC. Amino acids: CASSTVVAGASYNEQFF. The V gene is TRBV19, the J gene TRBJ2-1; TRBD2 agrees at 9 bases. V lost 4 bases and J lost 0; bases outside the gene matches: 7. CDR3 length equals 17 residues. The germline V gene has CDR1 LNHDA and CDR2 SQIVND (reference sequence).

The chain carries TRBV27 and TRBJ1-2, with TRBD1 as a possible D gene (5 bases). V gave up 8 bases and J gave up 4 bases, with 8 bases separating them. Germline V gene data show CDR1 as MNHEY and CDR2 as SMNVEV (reference sequence). The CDR3 runs 11 residues. CDR3 protein: CASGAGYGYTF. CDR3 DNA: TGTGCCAGCGGGGCGGGCTATGGCTACACCTTC.

This clone was recorded only once. The chain recombines TRBV30 with TRBJ2-7, with D tentatively TRBD1 or TRBD2 (5 bases each). Looked up from germline, CDR1 is GTSNPN and CDR2 is SVGIG (reference sequence). Trimming shortened V by 6 bases and J by 1 base, and 13 bases separated the two germline ends. The CDR3 totals 13 residues. The CDR3: CACRDQYSYEQYF. The CDR3 coding sequence is TGTGCCTGTCGGGACCAATATTCCTACGAGCAGTACTTC.

As concerns this clone: Other DNA sequences within the sample encode an identical CDR3. This chain joins TRBV7-2 and TRBJ2-7; no firm D call. The V gene lost 2 bases and the J gene lost 3 bases, with 8 bases spanning the gap. The CDR3 is made up of 13 amino acids. Germline V gene sequence: CDR1 SGHTA, CDR2 FQGNSA. The CDR3 nucleotides read TGTGCCAGCAGCTTACAACGGAGCTACGAGCAGTACTTC. Its translation: CASSLQRSYEQYF.

The chain carries TRBV27 and TRBJ2-3, with D possibly matching TRBD2 (6 bases). CDR3 length equals 13 residues. Germline V gene lookup returns CDR1 MNHEY and CDR2 SMNVEV (reference sequence). The ends were cut back, 6 bases at V and 2 bases at J, with 9 bases in the middle. The CDR3 protein is CASSPGDTDTQYF. The DNA of the CDR3 is TGTGCCAGCAGCCCGGGGGACACAGATACGCAGTATTTT.

The V call is TRBV28, the J call TRBJ1-2; 9 bases map to TRBD1. V gave up 5 bases and J gave up 6 bases; unmatched junction bases: 4. CDR1 and CDR2 from the germline V gene are MDHEN and SYDVKM. The CDR3 contains 13 residues. The CDR3 bases are TGTGCCAGCAGTATACGACAGGGGGATGGCTACACCTTC. This codes for CASSIRQGDGYTF.

J is TRBJ1-2 and V is TRBV27; perhaps TRBD1 as D (6 bases). Trimming left V 4 bases short and J 2 bases short, with 17 bases between. The CDR3 has 16 amino acids. The germline V gene encodes CDR1 MNHEY and CDR2 SMNVEV (reference sequence). This CDR3 is CASSSATGQLNYGYTF. DNA of the CDR3: TGTGCCAGCAGTTCCGCCACCGGACAGCTGAACTATGGCTACACCTTC.

The chain couples TRBV12-5 to TRBJ2-3, with D perhaps TRBD1 (6 bases). Germline assignment: CDR1 LGHNT and CDR2 FRNRAP. The CDR3 length is 17 residues. Trimming left V 6 bases short and J 1 base short, with 20 bases between. Written as DNA, the CDR3 is TGTGCTAGTGGATCCTCTGGGGGCATTCTGGGCACAGATACGCAGTATTTT. It encodes CASGSSGGILGTDTQYF.

CDR3 protein: CASSKTGLTEAFF. The CDR3 nucleotides read TGCGCCAGCAGCAAGACAGGGCTCACTGAAGCTTTCTTT. J is TRBJ1-1 and V is TRBV5-1; the match to TRBD1 covers 7 bases. CDR1 is SGHRS, CDR2 YFSETQ, per germline. CDR3 length: 13 residues. Unmatched junction bases numbered 4, after V lost 4 bases and J lost 4 bases. The full variable domain, completed using reference TRBV5-1 and TRBJ1-1, is KAGVTQTPRYLIKTRGQQVTLSCSPISGHRSVSWYQQTPGQGLQFLFEYFSETQRNKGNFPGRFSGRQFSNSRSEMNVSTLELGDSALYLCASSKTGLTEAFFGQGTRLTVV.

In regard to this clone: At the DNA level, this CDR3 is encoded by other sequences in the same sample as well. The J gene is TRBJ2-7, the V gene TRBV7-6; 15 positions agree with TRBD2. Germline CDR1 SGHVS, CDR2 FNYEAQ. This CDR3 region has 15 residues. V gave up 6 bases and J gave up 4 bases; unmatched junction bases: 4. The CDR3 sequence: CASSPGTSGGYEQYF. DNA for the CDR3: TGTGCCAGCAGTCCCGGGACTAGCGGGGGGTACGAGCAGTACTTC.

The rearrangement joins TRBV6-6 to TRBJ2-2; 12 bases match TRBD2. The CDR3 is 16 residues long. Trimming cost V 6 bases and J 1 base; bases outside gene matches: 3. Germline loops: CDR1 MNHNY, CDR2 SVGAGI (reference sequence). CDR3 in DNA: TGTGCCAGCAGCTTGGGACTAGCGGGGAACACCGGGGAGCTGTTTTTT. Its translation is CASSLGLAGNTGELFF.

The V and J genes are TRBV19 and TRBJ2-3, with TRBD2 matching over 8 bases. In germline, CDR1 is LNHDA, CDR2 SQIVND (reference sequence). The CDR3 extends over 14 amino acids. V shed 5 bases and J 0 bases; nucleotides not matched to a gene: 1. The CDR3 DNA follows: TGTGCCAGTAGTGGCGGGGGGAGCACAGATACGCAGTATTTT. This encodes CASSGGGSTDTQYF.

V is TRBV10-2 and J is TRBJ1-1; D ambiguous. The V end lost 2 bases, the J end lost 4 bases, and 11 bases lay between the germline ends. Germline loops: CDR1 WSHSY, CDR2 SAAADI. The CDR3 covers 14 residues. CDR3 loop: CASSEGYGVTEAFF. CDR3 bases: TGCGCCAGCAGTGAGGGGTATGGGGTCACTGAAGCTTTCTTT.

The count of this clone is one. This sample includes further DNA sequences coding for the same CDR3. The V and J genes are TRBV29-1 and TRBJ2-2; the D is unclear. With 7 bases removed from V and 2 bases from J, the gap between germline ends came to 5 bases. The germline V gene has CDR1 SQVTM and CDR2 ANQGSEA. This CDR3 region has 11 residues. The CDR3 reads CSALNTGELFF. In nucleotides, the CDR3 is TGCAGCGCGCTAAACACCGGGGAGCTGTTTTTT.

V is TRBV4-1 and J is TRBJ2-7, with 9 nucleotides matching TRBD2. Germline lookup yields CDR1 MGHRA and CDR2 YSYEKL. The CDR3 spans 16 residues. With 0 bases clipped from V and 4 bases from J, the junction kept 7 bases outside the gene matches. For the CDR3, the DNA is TGCGCCAGCAGCCAAGATTGGGCTAGCGGGAATTACGAGCAGTACTTC. It codes for CASSQDWASGNYEQYF.